This is a list of T cell receptor beta chains from one sample in a study of cytomegalovirus exposure and HLA in healthy donors. The protocol was immunoSEQ multiplex PCR, while the TCRdb copy is restricted to in-frame clones and leaves out a portion. The data show around 140,000 clones, roughly 80% seen once. The specimen was PBMCs. The receptor source for this set is a woman aged 30 to 39 in good health and CMV-seronegative. Both conserved end residues are part of each CDR3. The D gene is left open where the match is weak. Clone size is stated in some rows and not others, as once, few, many or a class when expanded.

d_gene	v_gene	j_gene	abundance	CDR3nt	CDR3aa
-	TRBV27	TRBJ2-7	-	TGTGCCAGCAGTTTATTAGAGGGTCCCGAGCAGTACTTC	CASSLLEGPEQYF
-	TRBV6-6	TRBJ2-6	-	TGTGCCAGCAGTCCCCACCTAGATGGGGCCAACGTCCTGACTTTC	CASSPHLDGANVLTF
-	TRBV6-1	TRBJ2-7	-	TGTGCCAGCAGGATGCCCAATGCGGGCGAGCAGTACTTC	CASRMPNAGEQYF
-	TRBV5-6	TRBJ1-2	-	TGTGCCAGCAGCCAGAACACAGCTAACTATGGCTACACCTTC	CASSQNTANYGYTF
TRBD1	TRBV18	TRBJ1-1	-	TGTGCCAGCTCACCATTGACAGGGGACACTGAAGCTTTCTTT	CASSPLTGDTEAFF
-	TRBV6-5	TRBJ2-5	-	TGTGCCAGCAGTTACGTCGGGACCCAGTACTTC	CASSYVGTQYF
TRBD1	TRBV11-2	TRBJ2-2	-	TGTGCCAGCAGCATACTGACAGGGAGAAACACCGGGGAGCTGTTTTTT	CASSILTGRNTGELFF
TRBD1	TRBV4-3	TRBJ1-2	-	TGCGCCAGCAGCCACGAGACAGGGTCGCACTATGGCTACACCTTC	CASSHETGSHYGYTF
-	TRBV5-1	TRBJ1-2	-	TGCGCCAGCAGCTTGAGTACAATCGCGGCTGGCTACACCTTC	CASSLSTIAAGYTF
TRBD1	TRBV29-1	TRBJ2-3	-	TGCAGCGCCCTGGAAGACAGGGTGATGATAGATACGCAGTATTTT	CSALEDRVMIDTQYF
TRBD1	TRBV5-1	TRBJ2-1	-	TGCGCCAGCAGCTTGGACAGGGGGCTCAATGAGCAGTTCTTC	CASSLDRGLNEQFF
TRBD1	TRBV25-1	TRBJ1-3	once	TGTGCCAGCAGTGATCCGGCAGGGGGCTTCTCTGGAAACACCATATATTTT	CASSDPAGGFSGNTIYF
-	TRBV19	TRBJ1-2	-	TGTGCCAGTAGTTGGTTTTCAGGACAGCCTGGGGACTATGGCTACACCTTC	CASSWFSGQPGDYGYTF
-	TRBV7-9	TRBJ1-5	-	TGTGCCAGCACCAAGGGGTGGGATCAGCCCCAGCATTTT	CASTKGWDQPQHF
-	TRBV5-4	TRBJ1-4	-	TGTGCCAGCAGCTTGGGTGGGGGGGCTAATGAAAAACTGTTTTTT	CASSLGGGANEKLFF
TRBD2	TRBV5-1	TRBJ2-5	-	TGCGCCAGCAGCTTGGAGCCTAGCGGGGGGGGGAAGACCCAGTACTTC	CASSLEPSGGGKTQYF
TRBD1	TRBV5-1	TRBJ2-1	-	TGCGCCAGCAGCTTCGACAGGGTCCCCTACAATGAGCAGTTCTTC	CASSFDRVPYNEQFF
-	TRBV23-1	TRBJ1-5	-	TGCGCCAGCCCTCAGGGGCTACCGGCTTATCAGCCCCAGCATTTT	CASPQGLPAYQPQHF
TRBD2	TRBV4-1	TRBJ2-7	few	TGCGCCAGCAGCCAAAATCCAGGCGGGGGGGCAGATGAGCAGTACTTC	CASSQNPGGGADEQYF
-	TRBV19	TRBJ2-1	-	TGTGCCAGTACGGCCGGGTATGAGCAGTTCTTC	CASTAGYEQFF